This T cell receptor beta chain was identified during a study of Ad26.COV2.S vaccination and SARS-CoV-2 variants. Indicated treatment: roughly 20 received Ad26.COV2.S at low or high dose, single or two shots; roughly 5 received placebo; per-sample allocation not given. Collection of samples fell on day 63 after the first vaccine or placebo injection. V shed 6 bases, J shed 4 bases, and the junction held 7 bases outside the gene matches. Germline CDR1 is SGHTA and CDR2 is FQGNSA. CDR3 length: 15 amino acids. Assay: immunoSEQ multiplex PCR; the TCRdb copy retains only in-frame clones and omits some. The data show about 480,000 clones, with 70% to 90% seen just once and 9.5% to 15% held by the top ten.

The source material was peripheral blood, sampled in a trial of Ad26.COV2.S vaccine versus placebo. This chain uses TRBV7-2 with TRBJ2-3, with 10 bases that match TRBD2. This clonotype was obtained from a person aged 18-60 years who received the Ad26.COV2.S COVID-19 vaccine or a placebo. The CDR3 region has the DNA TGTGCCAGCAGTCCAGCGGGAGGGCGTGCAGATACGCAGTATTTT. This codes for CASSPAGGRADTQYF.